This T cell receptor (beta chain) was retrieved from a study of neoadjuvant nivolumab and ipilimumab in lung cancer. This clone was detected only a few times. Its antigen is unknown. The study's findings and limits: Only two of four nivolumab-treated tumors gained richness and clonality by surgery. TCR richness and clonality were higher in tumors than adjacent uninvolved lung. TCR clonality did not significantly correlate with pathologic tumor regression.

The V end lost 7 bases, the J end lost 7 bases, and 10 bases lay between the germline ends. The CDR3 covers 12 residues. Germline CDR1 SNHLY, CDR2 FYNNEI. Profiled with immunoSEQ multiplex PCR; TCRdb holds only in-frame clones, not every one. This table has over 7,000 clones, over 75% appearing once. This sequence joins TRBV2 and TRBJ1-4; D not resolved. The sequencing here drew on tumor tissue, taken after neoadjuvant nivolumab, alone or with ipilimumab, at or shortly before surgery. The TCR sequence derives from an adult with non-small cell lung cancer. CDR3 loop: CASTPRGEKLFF. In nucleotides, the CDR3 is TGTGCCAGCACCCCCCGGGGTGAAAAACTGTTTTTT.